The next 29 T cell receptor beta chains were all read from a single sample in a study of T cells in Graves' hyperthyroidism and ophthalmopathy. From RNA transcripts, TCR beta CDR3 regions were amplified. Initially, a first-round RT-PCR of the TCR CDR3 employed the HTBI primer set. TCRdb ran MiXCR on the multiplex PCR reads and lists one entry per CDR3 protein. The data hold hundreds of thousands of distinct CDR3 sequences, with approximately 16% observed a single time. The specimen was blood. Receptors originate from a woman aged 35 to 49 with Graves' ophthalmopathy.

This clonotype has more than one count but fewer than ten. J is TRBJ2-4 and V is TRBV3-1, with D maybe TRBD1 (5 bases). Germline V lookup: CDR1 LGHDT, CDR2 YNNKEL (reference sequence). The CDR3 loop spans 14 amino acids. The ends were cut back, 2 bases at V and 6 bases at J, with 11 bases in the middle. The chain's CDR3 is CASSQQGAGNIQYF. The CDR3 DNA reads TGTGCCAGCAGCCAACAGGGCGCCGGAAACATTCAGTACTTC.

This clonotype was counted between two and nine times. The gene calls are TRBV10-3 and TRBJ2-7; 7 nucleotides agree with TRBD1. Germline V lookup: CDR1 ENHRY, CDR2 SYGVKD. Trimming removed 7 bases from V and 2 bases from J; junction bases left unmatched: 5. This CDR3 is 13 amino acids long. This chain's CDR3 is CAINRDRAYEQYF. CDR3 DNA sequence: TGTGCCATCAATCGGGACAGAGCCTACGAGCAGTACTTC.

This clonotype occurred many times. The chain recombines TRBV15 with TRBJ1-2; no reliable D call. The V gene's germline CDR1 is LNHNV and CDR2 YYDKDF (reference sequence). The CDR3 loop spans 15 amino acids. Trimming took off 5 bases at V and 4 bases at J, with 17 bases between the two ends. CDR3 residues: CATSSPNLVTYGYTF. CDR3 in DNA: TGTGCCACCAGCTCCCCAAACTTGGTAACCTATGGCTACACCTTC.

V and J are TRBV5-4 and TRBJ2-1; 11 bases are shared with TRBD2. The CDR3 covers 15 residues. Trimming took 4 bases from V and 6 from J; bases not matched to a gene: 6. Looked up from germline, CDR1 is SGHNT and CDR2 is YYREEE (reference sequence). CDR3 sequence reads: CASSRGTSGTNEQFF. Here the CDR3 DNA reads TGTGCCAGCAGCCGGGGGACTAGCGGAACCAATGAGCAGTTCTTC.

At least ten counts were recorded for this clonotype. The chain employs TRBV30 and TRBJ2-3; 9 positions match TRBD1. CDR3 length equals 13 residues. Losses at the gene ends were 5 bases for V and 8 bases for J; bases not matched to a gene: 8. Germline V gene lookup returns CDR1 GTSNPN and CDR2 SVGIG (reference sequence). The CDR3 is CAWSGTGRGTQYF. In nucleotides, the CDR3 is TGTGCCTGGTCCGGGACAGGGAGGGGTACGCAGTATTTT.

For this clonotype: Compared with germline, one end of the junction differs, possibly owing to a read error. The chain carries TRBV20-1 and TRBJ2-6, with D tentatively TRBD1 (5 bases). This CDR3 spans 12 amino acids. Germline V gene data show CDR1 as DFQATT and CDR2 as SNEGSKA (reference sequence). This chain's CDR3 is CSVRDGANVLTF. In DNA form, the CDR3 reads TGTTCCGTCAGGGATGGGGCCAACGTCCTGACTTTC.

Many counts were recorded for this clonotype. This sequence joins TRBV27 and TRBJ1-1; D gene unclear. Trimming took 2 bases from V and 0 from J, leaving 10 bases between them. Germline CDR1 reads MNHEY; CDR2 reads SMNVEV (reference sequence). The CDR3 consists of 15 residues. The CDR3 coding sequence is TGTGCCAGCAGTTTACGGACGGCCCTGAACACTGAAGCTTTCTTT. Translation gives CASSLRTALNTEAFF.

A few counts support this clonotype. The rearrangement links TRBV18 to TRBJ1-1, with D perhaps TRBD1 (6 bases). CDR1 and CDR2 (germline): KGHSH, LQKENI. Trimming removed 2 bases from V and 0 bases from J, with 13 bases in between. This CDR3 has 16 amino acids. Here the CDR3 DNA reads TGTGCCAGCTCACCATTGGACAGTCCCATGAACACTGAAGCTTTCTTT. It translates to CASSPLDSPMNTEAFF.

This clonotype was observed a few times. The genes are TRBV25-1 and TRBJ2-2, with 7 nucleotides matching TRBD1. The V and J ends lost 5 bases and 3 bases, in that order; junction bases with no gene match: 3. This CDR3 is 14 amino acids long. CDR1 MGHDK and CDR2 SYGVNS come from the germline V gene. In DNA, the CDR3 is TGTGCCAGCAGTACCGGGACAGACACCGGGGAGCTGTTTTTT. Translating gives CASSTGTDTGELFF.

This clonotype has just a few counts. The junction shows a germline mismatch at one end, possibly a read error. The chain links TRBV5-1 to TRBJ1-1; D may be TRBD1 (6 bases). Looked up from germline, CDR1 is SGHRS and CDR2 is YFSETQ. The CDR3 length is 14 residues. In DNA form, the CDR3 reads TGTGCCAGCTCCTCCCTGGGGGCCAACACTGAAGCTTTCTTT. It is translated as CASSSLGANTEAFF.

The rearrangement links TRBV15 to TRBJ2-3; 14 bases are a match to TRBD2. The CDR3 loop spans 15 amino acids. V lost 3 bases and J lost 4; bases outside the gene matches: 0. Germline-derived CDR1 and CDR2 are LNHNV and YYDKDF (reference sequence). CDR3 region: CATSRGLAGADTQYF. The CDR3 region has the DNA TGTGCCACCAGCAGGGGACTAGCGGGAGCAGATACGCAGTATTTT. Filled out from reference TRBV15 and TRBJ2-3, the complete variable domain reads DAMVIQNPRYQVTQFGKPVTLSCSQTLNHNVMYWYQQKSSQAPKLLFHYYDKDFNNEADTPDNFQSRRPNTSFCFLDIRSPGLGDTAMYLCATSRGLAGADTQYFGPGTRLTVL.

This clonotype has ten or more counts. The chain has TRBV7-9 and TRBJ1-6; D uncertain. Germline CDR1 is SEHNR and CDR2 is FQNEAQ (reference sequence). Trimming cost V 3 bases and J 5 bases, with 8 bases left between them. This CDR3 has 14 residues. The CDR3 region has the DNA TGTGCCAGCAGCTTCGACATCAATAATTCACCCCTCCACTTT. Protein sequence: CASSFDINNSPLHF.

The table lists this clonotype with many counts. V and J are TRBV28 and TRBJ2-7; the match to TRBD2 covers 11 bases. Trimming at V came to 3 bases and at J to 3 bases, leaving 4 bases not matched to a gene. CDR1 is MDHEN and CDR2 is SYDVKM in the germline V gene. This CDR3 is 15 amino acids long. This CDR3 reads CASSLGLAGGYEQYF. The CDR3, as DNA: TGTGCCAGCAGTTTGGGGCTAGCGGGAGGCTACGAGCAGTACTTC.

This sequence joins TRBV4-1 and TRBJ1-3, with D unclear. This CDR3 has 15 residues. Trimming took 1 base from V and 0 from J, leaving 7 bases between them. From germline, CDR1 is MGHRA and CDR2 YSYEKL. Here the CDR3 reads CASSQVFSSGNTIYF. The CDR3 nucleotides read TGCGCCAGCAGCCAAGTTTTCAGCTCTGGAAACACCATATATTTT.

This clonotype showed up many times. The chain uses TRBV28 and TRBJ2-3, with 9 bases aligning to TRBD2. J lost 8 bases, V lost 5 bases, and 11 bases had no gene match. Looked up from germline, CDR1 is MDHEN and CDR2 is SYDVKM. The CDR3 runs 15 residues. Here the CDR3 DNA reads TGTGCCAGCAGTGCAACCTCTGCGGGAGGGGGTACGCAGTATTTT. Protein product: CASSATSAGGGTQYF.

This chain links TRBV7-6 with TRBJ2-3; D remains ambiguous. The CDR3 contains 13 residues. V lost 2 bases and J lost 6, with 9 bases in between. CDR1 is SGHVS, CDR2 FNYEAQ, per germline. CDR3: CASSLRFSDTQYF. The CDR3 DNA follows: TGTGCCAGCAGCTTAAGGTTTTCGGATACGCAGTATTTT.

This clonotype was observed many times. CDR3 residues: CASSPTTSGHNEQFF. The DNA for the CDR3 is TGTGCCAGCTCACCAACGACTAGCGGTCACAATGAGCAGTTCTTC. The chain has TRBV18 and TRBJ2-1; 9 bases map to TRBD2. Per the germline V gene, CDR1 is KGHSH and CDR2 is LQKENI. The CDR3 has 15 residues. V gave up 2 bases and J gave up 5 bases; unmatched junction bases: 4.

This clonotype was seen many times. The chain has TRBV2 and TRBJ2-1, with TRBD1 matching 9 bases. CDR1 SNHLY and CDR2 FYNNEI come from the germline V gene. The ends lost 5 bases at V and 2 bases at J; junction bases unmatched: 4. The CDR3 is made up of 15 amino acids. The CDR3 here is CASSHGTGPYNEQFF. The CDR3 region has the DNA TGTGCCAGCAGTCACGGGACAGGGCCCTACAATGAGCAGTTCTTC.

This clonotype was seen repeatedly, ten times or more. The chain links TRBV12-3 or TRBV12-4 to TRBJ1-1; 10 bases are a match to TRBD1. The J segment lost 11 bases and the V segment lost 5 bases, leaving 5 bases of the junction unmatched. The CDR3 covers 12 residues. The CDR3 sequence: CASSLPDRGAFF. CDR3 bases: TGTGCCAGCAGTCTTCCGGACAGGGGGGCTTTCTTT.

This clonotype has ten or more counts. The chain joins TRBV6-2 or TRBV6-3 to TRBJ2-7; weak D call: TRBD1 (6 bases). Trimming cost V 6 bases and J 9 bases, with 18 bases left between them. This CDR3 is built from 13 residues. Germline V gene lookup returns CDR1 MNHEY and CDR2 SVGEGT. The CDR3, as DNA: TGTGCCAGCAGGTTGGACAGCCCTACGACGCAGTACTTC. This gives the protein CASRLDSPTTQYF.

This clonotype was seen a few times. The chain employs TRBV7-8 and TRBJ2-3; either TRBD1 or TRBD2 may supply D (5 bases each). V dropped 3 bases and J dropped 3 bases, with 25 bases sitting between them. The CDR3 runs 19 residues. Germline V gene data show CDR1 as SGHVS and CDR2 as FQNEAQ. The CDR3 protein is CASSFKLEDGAFITDTQYF. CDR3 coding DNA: TGTGCCAGCAGCTTCAAACTAGAGGACGGGGCTTTTATAACAGATACGCAGTATTTT. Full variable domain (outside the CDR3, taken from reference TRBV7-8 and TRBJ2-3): GAGVSQSPRYKVAKRGQDVALRCDPISGHVSLFWYQQALGQGPEFLTYFQNEAQLDKSGLPSDRFFAERPEGSVSTLKIQRTQQEDSAVYLCASSFKLEDGAFITDTQYFGPGTRLTVL.

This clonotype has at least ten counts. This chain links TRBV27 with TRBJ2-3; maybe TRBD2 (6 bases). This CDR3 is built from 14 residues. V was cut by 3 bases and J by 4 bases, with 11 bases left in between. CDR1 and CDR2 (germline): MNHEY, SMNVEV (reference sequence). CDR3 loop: CASSFRGISDTQYF. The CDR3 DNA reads TGTGCCAGCAGTTTCCGGGGGATCTCAGATACGCAGTATTTT.

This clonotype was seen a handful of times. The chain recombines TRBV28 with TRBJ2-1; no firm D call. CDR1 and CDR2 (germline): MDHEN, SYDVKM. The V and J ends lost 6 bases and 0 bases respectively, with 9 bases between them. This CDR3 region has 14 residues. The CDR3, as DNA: TGTGCCAGCAGACGATCCCCCTCCTACAATGAGCAGTTCTTC. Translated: CASRRSPSYNEQFF.

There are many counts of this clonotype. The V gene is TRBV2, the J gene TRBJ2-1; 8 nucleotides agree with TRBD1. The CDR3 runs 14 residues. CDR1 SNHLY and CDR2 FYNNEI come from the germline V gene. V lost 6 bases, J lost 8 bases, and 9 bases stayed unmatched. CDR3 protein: CASRAGTGGHEQFF. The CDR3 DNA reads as TGTGCCAGCAGAGCTGGGACAGGTGGGCATGAGCAGTTCTTC.

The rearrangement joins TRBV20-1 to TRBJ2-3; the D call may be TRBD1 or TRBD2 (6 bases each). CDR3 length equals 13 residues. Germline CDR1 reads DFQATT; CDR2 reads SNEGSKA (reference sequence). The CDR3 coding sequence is TGCGCCAGAGGGGGGTTACCCACAGATACGCAGTATTTT. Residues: CARGGLPTDTQYF.

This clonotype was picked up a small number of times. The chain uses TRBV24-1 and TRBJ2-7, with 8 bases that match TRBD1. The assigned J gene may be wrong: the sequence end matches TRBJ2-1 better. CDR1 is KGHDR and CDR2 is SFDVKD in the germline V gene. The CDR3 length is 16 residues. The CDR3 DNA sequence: TGTGCCTCCGGACCTAGGACAGGGCCTGAACTCCTAGCGCAGTTCTTC. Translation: CASGPRTGPELLAQFF.

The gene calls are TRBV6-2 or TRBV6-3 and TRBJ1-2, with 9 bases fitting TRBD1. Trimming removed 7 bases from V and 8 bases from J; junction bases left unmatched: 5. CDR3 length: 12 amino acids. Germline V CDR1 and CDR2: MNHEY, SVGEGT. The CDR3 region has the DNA TGTGCCAGCATTGGACAGGGGAGAGGCTACACCTTC. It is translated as CASIGQGRGYTF.

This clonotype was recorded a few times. CDR3 DNA: TGTGCCAGCAGTTTCCTCCGCTCTGGAAACACCATATATTTT. It yields the protein CASSFLRSGNTIYF. The chain couples TRBV12-3 or TRBV12-4 to TRBJ1-3; D not certain. This CDR3 contains 14 residues. Trimming cost V 3 bases and J 0 bases, with 6 bases left between them.

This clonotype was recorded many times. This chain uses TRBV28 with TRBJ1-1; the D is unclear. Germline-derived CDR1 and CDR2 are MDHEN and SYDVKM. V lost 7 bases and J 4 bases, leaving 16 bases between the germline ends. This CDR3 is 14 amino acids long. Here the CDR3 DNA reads TGTGCCAGCACAACCCATGGAGGAGTCACTGAAGCTTTCTTT. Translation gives CASTTHGGVTEAFF.